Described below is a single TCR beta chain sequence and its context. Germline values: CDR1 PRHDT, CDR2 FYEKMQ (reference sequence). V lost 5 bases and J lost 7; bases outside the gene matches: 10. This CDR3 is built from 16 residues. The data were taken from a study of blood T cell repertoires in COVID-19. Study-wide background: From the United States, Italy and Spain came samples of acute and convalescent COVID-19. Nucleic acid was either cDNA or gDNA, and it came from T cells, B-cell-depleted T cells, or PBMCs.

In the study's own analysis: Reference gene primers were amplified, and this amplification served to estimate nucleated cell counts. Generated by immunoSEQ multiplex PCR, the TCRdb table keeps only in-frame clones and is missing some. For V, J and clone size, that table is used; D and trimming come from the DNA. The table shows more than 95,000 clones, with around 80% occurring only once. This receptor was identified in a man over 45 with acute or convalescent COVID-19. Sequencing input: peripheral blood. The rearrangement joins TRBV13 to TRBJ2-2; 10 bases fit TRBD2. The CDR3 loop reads CASSPSSGSGGGELFF. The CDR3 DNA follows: TGTGCCAGCAGCCCGTCTAGCGGGAGTGGCGGCGGGGAGCTGTTTTTT.